The 26 T cell receptor beta chains below were found in one sample sequenced in a study of cytomegalovirus exposure and HLA in healthy donors. Profiled with immunoSEQ multiplex PCR; TCRdb holds only in-frame clones, not every one. The table has tens of thousands of clones, roughly nine tenths seen once; the top ten hold about 1%. Sequenced input: PBMCs. Every receptor here comes from a man between 18 and 29 years old in good health and CMV-seronegative.

This rearrangement joins TRBV5-4 to TRBJ1-5; TRBD1 matches at 11 bases. Losses at the gene ends were 1 base for V and 0 bases for J; bases not matched to a gene: 6. Per the germline V gene, CDR1 is SGHNT and CDR2 is YYREEE (reference sequence). The CDR3 is made up of 18 amino acids. The CDR3 bases are TGTGCCAGCAGCTTGAGGGACAGGGGGGATTATAGCAATCAGCCCCAGCATTTT. This translates into CASSLRDRGDYSNQPQHF.

This clone was seen a handful of times. This chain uses TRBV15 with TRBJ2-2; 7 bases line up with TRBD2. CDR1 LNHNV and CDR2 YYDKDF come from the germline V gene (reference sequence). The trim removed 0 bases at V and 2 bases at J, leaving 6 bases unmatched. This CDR3 is 17 amino acids long. The CDR3 nucleotides are TGTGCCACCAGCAGAGATGTTCGAGCGGGAAACACCGGGGAGCTGTTTTTT. As protein: CATSRDVRAGNTGELFF.

V usage is TRBV5-4 and J usage is TRBJ2-1; 8 bases are a match to TRBD2. Trimming at V came to 2 bases and at J to 3 bases, leaving 13 bases not matched to a gene. This CDR3 is 18 amino acids long. Per the germline V gene, CDR1 is SGHNT and CDR2 is YYREEE (reference sequence). CDR3 nucleotide sequence: TGTGCCAGCAGCTTTTCTAAACTTAGCGGGACCGTCTACAATGAGCAGTTCTTC. As protein: CASSFSKLSGTVYNEQFF.

V and J are TRBV7-2 and TRBJ2-1, with a possible D match to TRBD2 (6 bases). CDR3 length: 12 amino acids. V lost 5 bases to trimming and J lost 9 bases, with 11 bases between them. Germline V gene lookup returns CDR1 SGHTA and CDR2 FQGNSA. The CDR3 reads CASSRTTSEQFF. As DNA, the CDR3 is TGTGCCAGCAGCAGGACTACTAGTGAGCAGTTCTTC.

The rearrangement uses TRBV2 and TRBJ2-3; possibly TRBD2 for D (6 bases). With 4 bases removed from V and 0 bases from J, the gap between germline ends came to 11 bases. CDR3 length equals 15 residues. In germline, CDR1 is SNHLY, CDR2 FYNNEI. The CDR3 sequence is CASSGAGTSTDTQYF. The DNA of the CDR3 is TGTGCCAGCAGTGGGGCGGGAACTAGCACAGATACGCAGTATTTT.

The CDR3 DNA reads TGTGCCAGCAGCTTAGAGGGACAGGGGAACACTGAAGCTTTCTTT. Translation gives CASSLEGQGNTEAFF. The V and J genes are TRBV7-8 and TRBJ1-1; 9 bases map to TRBD1. This CDR3 contains 15 residues. The germline gives CDR1 SGHVS, CDR2 FQNEAQ. V was clipped by 1 base and J by 1 base; unmatched bases: 1. Complete variable domain (other parts from reference TRBV7-8 and TRBJ1-1): GAGVSQSPRYKVAKRGQDVALRCDPISGHVSLFWYQQALGQGPEFLTYFQNEAQLDKSGLPSDRFFAERPEGSVSTLKIQRTQQEDSAVYLCASSLEGQGNTEAFFGQGTRLTVV.

The chain has TRBV4-2 and TRBJ2-7; 12 bases agree with TRBD2. CDR1 and CDR2 (germline): LGHNA, YNFKEQ. Trimming at V came to 5 bases and at J to 2 bases, leaving 7 bases not matched to a gene. The CDR3 consists of 16 residues. CDR3 amino acids: CASSIRLAGDPYEQYF. CDR3 nucleotides: TGTGCCAGCAGCATCCGACTAGCGGGAGATCCCTACGAGCAGTACTTC.

J is TRBJ2-7 and V is TRBV15; a weak D match, TRBD2 (5 bases). Germline V CDR1 and CDR2: LNHNV, YYDKDF (reference sequence). There are 16 residues in the CDR3. Deletions cut 1 base from V and 2 bases from J, with 15 bases between. In nucleotides, the CDR3 is TGTGCCACCAGCAGAGTAGGAGGAGCGGCCACCTACGAGCAGTACTTC. It is translated as CATSRVGGAATYEQYF.

This clone was counted a single time. The CDR3 loop reads CASGGGAKNIQYF. The DNA of the CDR3 is TGTGCCAGTGGTGGGGGGGCCAAAAACATTCAGTACTTC. The chain carries TRBV11-3 and TRBJ2-4; TRBD2 is a possible D gene (6 bases). Germline values: CDR1 SGHNT, CDR2 YENEEA. V lost 9 bases and J 1 base, leaving 10 bases between the germline ends. This CDR3 is built from 13 residues.

V is TRBV7-2 and J is TRBJ1-1, with D maybe TRBD1 (5 bases). Trimming removed 5 bases from V and 0 bases from J, with 13 bases in between. Germline CDR1 and CDR2: SGHTA and FQGNSA. The CDR3 contains 15 residues. In DNA form, the CDR3 reads TGTGCCAGCAGCCGGGACTGGACCATGAACACTGAAGCTTTCTTT. This translates into CASSRDWTMNTEAFF.

The chain couples TRBV28 to TRBJ2-4; unclear D gene. The V gene's germline CDR1 is MDHEN and CDR2 SYDVKM. Trimming took off 2 bases at V and 3 bases at J, with 8 bases between the two ends. CDR3 length equals 14 residues. In DNA, the CDR3 is TGTGCCAGCAGTTTAACAGATATCAAAAACATTCAGTACTTC. Translating gives CASSLTDIKNIQYF.

V and J are TRBV27 and TRBJ2-1; D perhaps matches TRBD1 (6 bases). CDR1 MNHEY and CDR2 SMNVEV come from the germline V gene (reference sequence). CDR3 length: 15 residues. V was shortened by 5 bases and J by 4 bases, with 15 bases between the two germline ends. The CDR3 DNA reads as TGTGCCAGCAGTATGACCGGGACACCGTACAATGAGCAGTTCTTC. Its translation is CASSMTGTPYNEQFF.

V and J are TRBV9 and TRBJ2-7; 7 bases match TRBD2. Trimming removed 2 bases from V and 2 bases from J; junction bases left unmatched: 7. Germline V gene sequence: CDR1 SGDLS, CDR2 YYNGEE. The CDR3 extends over 15 amino acids. CDR3 region: CASSVSSSGPYEQYF. The CDR3 bases are TGTGCCAGCAGCGTGTCGTCTAGCGGACCCTACGAGCAGTACTTC.

This clone has just one count. This chain links TRBV15 with TRBJ1-2; the D gene is possibly TRBD1 (5 bases). V was cut by 0 bases and J by 7 bases, with 12 bases left in between. The CDR3 totals 14 residues. From germline, CDR1 is LNHNV and CDR2 YYDKDF (reference sequence). CDR3 region: CATSRDQGPVGYTF. CDR3 bases: TGTGCCACCAGCAGAGACCAGGGCCCGGTTGGCTACACCTTC.

The rearrangement links TRBV7-2 to TRBJ2-1, with 8 bases fitting TRBD2. Germline-derived CDR1 and CDR2 are SGHTA and FQGNSA. The CDR3 is 15 amino acids. V trimming: 7 bases; J trimming: 7 bases; junction bases outside the gene matches: 12. CDR3 residues: CASTSGGAGRNEQFF. CDR3 bases: TGTGCCAGCACCTCGGGGGGGGCAGGGCGGAATGAGCAGTTCTTC.

DNA of the CDR3: TGTGCCAGCAGTTTATCGTCGGTTAATGAGCAGTTCTTC. Residues: CASSLSSVNEQFF. The rearrangement uses TRBV27 and TRBJ2-1; D ambiguous. The germline CDR1 and CDR2 sequences are MNHEY and SMNVEV (reference sequence). The CDR3 totals 13 residues. The V gene lost 0 bases and the J gene lost 7 bases, with 7 bases spanning the gap.

The chain combines TRBV5-1 with TRBJ2-7; a possible D gene is TRBD1 (6 bases). Per germline, CDR1 SGHRS and CDR2 YFSETQ. V dropped 0 bases and J dropped 0 bases, with 10 bases sitting between them. This CDR3 region has 15 residues. DNA for the CDR3: TGCGCCAGCAGCTTGGGGACAGACAACTCCTACGAGCAGTACTTC. Translated, it gives CASSLGTDNSYEQYF. The complete variable domain, with remaining parts taken from reference TRBV5-1 and TRBJ2-7, reads KAGVTQTPRYLIKTRGQQVTLSCSPISGHRSVSWYQQTPGQGLQFLFEYFSETQRNKGNFPGRFSGRQFSNSRSEMNVSTLELGDSALYLCASSLGTDNSYEQYFGPGTRLTVT.

This clone was seen a handful of times. The rearrangement links TRBV28 to TRBJ2-2; D remains ambiguous. CDR1 MDHEN and CDR2 SYDVKM come from the germline V gene. The V end lost 7 bases, the J end lost 0 bases, and 9 bases lay between the germline ends. This CDR3 spans 14 amino acids. CDR3 DNA sequence: TGTGCCAGCACCCCCCAAACGAACACCGGGGAGCTGTTTTTT. Translated: CASTPQTNTGELFF.

V gene TRBV29-1 combines with J gene TRBJ2-3, with 8 bases matching TRBD1. V was clipped by 4 bases and J by 2 bases; unmatched bases: 11. The V gene's germline CDR1 is SQVTM and CDR2 ANQGSEA. CDR3 length equals 16 residues. Here the CDR3 reads CSVADRTGKITDTQYF. As DNA, the CDR3 is TGCAGCGTTGCCGATCGGACAGGGAAAATCACAGATACGCAGTATTTT.

The chain recombines TRBV10-3 with TRBJ2-7; a weak D match, TRBD2 (5 bases). V was clipped by 5 bases and J by 2 bases, with 16 bases between them. CDR1 is ENHRY, CDR2 SYGVKD, per germline. The length of the CDR3 is 15 residues. The CDR3 region is CAISRIVEGPYEQYF. The CDR3 coding sequence is TGTGCCATCAGTAGGATCGTTGAGGGTCCCTACGAGCAGTACTTC.

This chain connects TRBV18 to TRBJ2-1; the D is unclear. Trimming cost V 2 bases and J 10 bases, with 18 bases left between them. The CDR3 contains 15 residues. Germline V lookup: CDR1 KGHSH, CDR2 LQKENI. This chain's CDR3 is CASSPLPPSAEEQFF. The CDR3, as DNA: TGTGCCAGCTCACCATTACCTCCCAGCGCCGAGGAGCAGTTCTTC.

The chain recombines TRBV10-3 with TRBJ2-7; tentatively, D is TRBD2 (6 bases). From germline, CDR1 is ENHRY and CDR2 SYGVKD. This CDR3 comprises 15 residues. V lost 3 bases and J lost 5, with 17 bases in between. The CDR3 reads CAISDTRGGRNEQYF. The CDR3 DNA reads TGTGCCATCAGTGATACGAGGGGAGGTCGCAACGAGCAGTACTTC.

The V and J genes are TRBV19 and TRBJ2-1, with 13 bases lining up with TRBD2. The trim removed 3 bases at V and 10 bases at J, leaving 3 bases unmatched. The CDR3 extends over 14 amino acids. CDR1 LNHDA and CDR2 SQIVND come from the germline V gene (reference sequence). The CDR3 here is CASSIPGLAGEQFF. CDR3 DNA: TGTGCCAGTAGTATCCCGGGACTAGCGGGAGAGCAGTTCTTC.

In DNA form, the CDR3 reads TGTGCCAGCTCACCTTCGACAGATACGCAGTATTTT. This gives the protein CASSPSTDTQYF. V gene TRBV18 combines with J gene TRBJ2-3; unclear D gene. The CDR3 runs to 12 residues. CDR1 and CDR2 from the germline V gene are KGHSH and LQKENI. The V end lost 3 bases, the J end lost 3 bases, and 4 bases lay between the germline ends.

The gene calls are TRBV28 and TRBJ2-3; D is uncertain. V shed 5 bases and J shed 5 bases, with 17 bases lying between them. This CDR3 is 15 amino acids long. Germline CDR1 MDHEN, CDR2 SYDVKM. As DNA, the CDR3 is TGTGCCAGCAGTCTCCAACCCTACCAAATAGATACGCAGTATTTT. This codes for CASSLQPYQIDTQYF.

As regards this clone: Other DNA sequences in this sample translate to the same CDR3. The chain employs TRBV28 and TRBJ1-1, with 8 bases matching TRBD1. Germline-derived CDR1 and CDR2 are MDHEN and SYDVKM. The CDR3 sequence is 14 residues long. V was clipped by 5 bases and J by 1 base; unmatched bases: 3. The chain's CDR3 is CASSSGQGNTEAFF. The CDR3 bases are TGTGCCAGCAGTAGTGGACAGGGGAACACTGAAGCTTTCTTT.